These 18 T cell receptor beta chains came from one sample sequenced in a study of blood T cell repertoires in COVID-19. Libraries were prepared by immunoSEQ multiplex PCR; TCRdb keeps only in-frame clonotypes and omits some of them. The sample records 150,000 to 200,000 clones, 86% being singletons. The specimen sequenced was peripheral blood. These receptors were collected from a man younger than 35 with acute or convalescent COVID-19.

The CDR3: CASSLAPQGTGNIQYF. The CDR3, as DNA: TGTGCCAGCAGTTTAGCGCCCCAGGGGACCGGGAACATTCAGTACTTC. The genes are TRBV28 and TRBJ2-4, with TRBD1 as a possible D gene (6 bases). Germline V lookup: CDR1 MDHEN, CDR2 SYDVKM. The V gene lost 2 bases and the J gene lost 7 bases, with 18 bases spanning the gap. This CDR3 has 16 residues. Drawing the rest from reference TRBV28 and TRBJ2-4, the complete variable domain is DVKVTQSSRYLVKRTGEKVFLECVQDMDHENMFWYRQDPGLGLRLIYFSYDVKMKEKGDIPEGYSVSREKKERFSLILESASTNQTSMYLCASSLAPQGTGNIQYFGAGTRLSVL.

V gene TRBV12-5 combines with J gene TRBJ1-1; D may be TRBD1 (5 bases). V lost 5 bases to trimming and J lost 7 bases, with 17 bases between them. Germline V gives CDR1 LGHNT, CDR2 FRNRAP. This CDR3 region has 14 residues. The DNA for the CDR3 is TGTGCTAGTGGTATAGACAGCGGGCGAGATGAAGCTTTCTTT. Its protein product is CASGIDSGRDEAFF.

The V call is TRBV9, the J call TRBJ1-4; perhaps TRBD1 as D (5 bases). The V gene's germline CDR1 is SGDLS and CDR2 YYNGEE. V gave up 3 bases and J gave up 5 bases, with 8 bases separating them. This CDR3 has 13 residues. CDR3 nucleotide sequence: TGTGCCAGCAGCGCGGGACTCAATGAAAAACTGTTTTTT. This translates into CASSAGLNEKLFF.

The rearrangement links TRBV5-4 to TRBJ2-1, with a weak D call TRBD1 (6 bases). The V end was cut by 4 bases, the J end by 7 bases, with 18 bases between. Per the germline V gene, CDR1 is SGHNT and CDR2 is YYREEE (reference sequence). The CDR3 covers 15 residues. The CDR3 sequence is CASSLIQGKENEQFF. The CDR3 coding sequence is TGTGCCAGCAGCCTCATCCAGGGGAAGGAGAATGAGCAGTTCTTC.

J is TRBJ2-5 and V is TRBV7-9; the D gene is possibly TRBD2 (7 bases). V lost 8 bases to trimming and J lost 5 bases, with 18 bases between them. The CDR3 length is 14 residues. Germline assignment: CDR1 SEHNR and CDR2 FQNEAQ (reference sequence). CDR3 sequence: CASYRTGGLETQYF. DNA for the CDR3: TGTGCCAGCTACAGAACGGGGGGCCTGGAGACCCAGTACTTC. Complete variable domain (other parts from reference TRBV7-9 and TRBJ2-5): DTGVSQNPRHKITKRGQNVTFRCDPISEHNRLYWYRQTLGQGPEFLTYFQNEAQLEKSRLLSDRFSAERPKGSFSTLEIQRTEQGDSAMYLCASYRTGGLETQYFGPGTRLLVL.

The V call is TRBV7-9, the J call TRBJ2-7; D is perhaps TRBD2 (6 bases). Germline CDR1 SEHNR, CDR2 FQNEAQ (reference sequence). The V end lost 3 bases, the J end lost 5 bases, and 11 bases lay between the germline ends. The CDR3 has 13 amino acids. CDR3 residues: CASSFGEENEQYV. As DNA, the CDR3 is TGTGCCAGCAGCTTTGGGGAGGAGAACGAGCAGTACGTC.

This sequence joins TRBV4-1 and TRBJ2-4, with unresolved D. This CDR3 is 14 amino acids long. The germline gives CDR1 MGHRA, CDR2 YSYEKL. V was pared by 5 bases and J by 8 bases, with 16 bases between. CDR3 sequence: CASSARIGSDIQYF. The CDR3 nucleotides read TGCGCCAGCAGCGCGAGGATTGGGTCGGACATTCAGTACTTC.

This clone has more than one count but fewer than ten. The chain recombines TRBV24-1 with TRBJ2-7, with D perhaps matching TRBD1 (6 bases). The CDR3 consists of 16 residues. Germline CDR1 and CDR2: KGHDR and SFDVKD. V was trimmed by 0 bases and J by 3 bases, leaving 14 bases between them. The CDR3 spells CATSDLETGAFYEQYF. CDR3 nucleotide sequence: TGTGCCACCAGTGATTTGGAGACAGGAGCATTCTACGAGCAGTACTTC.

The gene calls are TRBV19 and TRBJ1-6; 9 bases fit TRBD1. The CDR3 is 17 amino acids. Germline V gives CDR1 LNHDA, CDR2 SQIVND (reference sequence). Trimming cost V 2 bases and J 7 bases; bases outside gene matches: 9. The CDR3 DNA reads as TGTGCCAGTAGTATAACCGGGACAGGGATTCGGAATTCACCCCTCCACTTT. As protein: CASSITGTGIRNSPLHF.

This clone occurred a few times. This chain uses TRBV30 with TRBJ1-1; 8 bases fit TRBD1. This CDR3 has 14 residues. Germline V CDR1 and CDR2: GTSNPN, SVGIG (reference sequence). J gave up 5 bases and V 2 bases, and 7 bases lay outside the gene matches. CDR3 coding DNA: TGTGCCTGGAGTCGGCAGGGGGCTCGGACTGAAGCTTTCTTT. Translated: CAWSRQGARTEAFF.

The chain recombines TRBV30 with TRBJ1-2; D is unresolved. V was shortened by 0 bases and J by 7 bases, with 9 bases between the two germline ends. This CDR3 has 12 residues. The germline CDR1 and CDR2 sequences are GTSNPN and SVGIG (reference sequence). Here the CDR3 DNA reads TGTGCCTGGAGTGTAAAGCGCGGTGGCTACACCTTC. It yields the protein CAWSVKRGGYTF.

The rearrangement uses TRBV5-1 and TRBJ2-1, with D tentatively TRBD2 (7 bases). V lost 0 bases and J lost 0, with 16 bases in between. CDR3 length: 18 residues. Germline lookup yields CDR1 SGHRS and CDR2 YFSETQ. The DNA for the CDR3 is TGCGCCAGCAGCTTGGGGATTGGGGGGGCCAGCTCCTACAATGAGCAGTTCTTC. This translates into CASSLGIGGASSYNEQFF.

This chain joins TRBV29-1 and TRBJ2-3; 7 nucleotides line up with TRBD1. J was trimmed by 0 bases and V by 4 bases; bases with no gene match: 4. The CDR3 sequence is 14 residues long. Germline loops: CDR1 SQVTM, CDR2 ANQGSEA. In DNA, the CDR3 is TGCAGCGTTGCGACAGGGCAAAGCACAGATACGCAGTATTTT. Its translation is CSVATGQSTDTQYF.

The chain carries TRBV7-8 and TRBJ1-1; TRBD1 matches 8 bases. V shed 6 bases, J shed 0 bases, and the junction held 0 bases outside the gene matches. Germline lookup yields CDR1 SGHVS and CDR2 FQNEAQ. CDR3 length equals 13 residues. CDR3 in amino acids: CASRTGVNTEAFF. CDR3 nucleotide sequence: TGTGCCAGCAGGACAGGGGTGAACACTGAAGCTTTCTTT.

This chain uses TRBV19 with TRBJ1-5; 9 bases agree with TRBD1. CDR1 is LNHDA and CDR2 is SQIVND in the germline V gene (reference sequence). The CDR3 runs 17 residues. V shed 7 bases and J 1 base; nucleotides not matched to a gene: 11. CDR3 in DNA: TGTGCCAGTATCCCGGGACAGGGTTCTTTGAGCAATCAGCCCCAGCATTTT. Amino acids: CASIPGQGSLSNQPQHF. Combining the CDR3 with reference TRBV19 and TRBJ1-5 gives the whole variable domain DGGITQSPKYLFRKEGQNVTLSCEQNLNHDAMYWYRQDPGQGLRLIYYSQIVNDFQKGDIAEGYSVSREKKESFPLTVTSAQKNPTAFYLCASIPGQGSLSNQPQHFGDGTRLSIL.

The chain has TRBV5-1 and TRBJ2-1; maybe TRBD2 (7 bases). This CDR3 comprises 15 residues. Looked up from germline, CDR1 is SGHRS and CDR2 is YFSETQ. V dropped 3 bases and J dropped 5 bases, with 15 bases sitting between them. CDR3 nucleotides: TGCGCCAGCAGCTCGACGAGGGGGGGCAACAATGAGCAGTTCTTC. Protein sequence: CASSSTRGGNNEQFF.

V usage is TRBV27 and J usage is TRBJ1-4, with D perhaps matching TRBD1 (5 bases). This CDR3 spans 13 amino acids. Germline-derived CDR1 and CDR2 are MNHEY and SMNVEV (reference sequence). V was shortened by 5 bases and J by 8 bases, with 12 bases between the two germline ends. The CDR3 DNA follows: TGTGCCAGCAGTGCCAAACCAGGGGAAAAACTGTTTTTT. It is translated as CASSAKPGEKLFF.

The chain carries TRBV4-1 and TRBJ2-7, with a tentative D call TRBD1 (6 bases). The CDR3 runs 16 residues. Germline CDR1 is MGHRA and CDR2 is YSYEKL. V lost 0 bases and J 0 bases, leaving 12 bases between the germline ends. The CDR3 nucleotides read TGCGCCAGCAGCCAAGACGACAGGTCCCGCTCCTACGAGCAGTACGTC. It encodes CASSQDDRSRSYEQYV.